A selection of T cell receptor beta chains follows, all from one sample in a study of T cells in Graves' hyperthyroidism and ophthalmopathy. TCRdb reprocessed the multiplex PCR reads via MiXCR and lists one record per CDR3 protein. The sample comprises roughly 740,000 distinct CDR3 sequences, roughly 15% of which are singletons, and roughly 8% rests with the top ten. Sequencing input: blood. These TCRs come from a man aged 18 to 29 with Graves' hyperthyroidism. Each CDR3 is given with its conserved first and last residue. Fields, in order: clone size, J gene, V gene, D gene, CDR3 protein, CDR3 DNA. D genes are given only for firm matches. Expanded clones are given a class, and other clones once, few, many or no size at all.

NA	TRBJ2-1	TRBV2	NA	CASRETGPGSHSYNEQFF	TGTGCCAGCAGGGAAACCGGCCCGGGCAGTCACTCCTACAATGAGCAGTTCTTC
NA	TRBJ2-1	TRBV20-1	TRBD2	CSARESGSGGYNEQFF	TGCAGTGCTAGAGAAAGTGGAAGCGGGGGTTACAATGAGCAGTTCTTC
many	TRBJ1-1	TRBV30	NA	CAWTWNLNTEAFF	TGTGCCTGGACGTGGAACCTGAACACTGAAGCTTTCTTT
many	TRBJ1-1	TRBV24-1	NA	CATSGSRGEAFF	TGTGCCACCAGTGGAAGCAGGGGTGAAGCTTTCTTT
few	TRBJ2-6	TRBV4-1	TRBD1	CASSHRGLRSQSSGANVLTF	TGCGCCAGCAGCCACAGGGGGCTTAGGTCTCAGAGCTCTGGGGCCAACGTCCTGACTTTC
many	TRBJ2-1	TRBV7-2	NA	CATSGGTYNEQFF	TGTGCCACCTCAGGCGGGACTTACAATGAGCAGTTCTTC
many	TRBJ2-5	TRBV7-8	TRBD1	CASSEITGVETQYF	TGTGCCAGCAGCGAAATAACAGGGGTAGAGACCCAGTACTTC
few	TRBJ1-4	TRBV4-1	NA	CASSPARGGPNEKLFF	TGCGCCAGCAGCCCGGCCCGAGGGGGACCTAATGAAAAACTGTTTTTT
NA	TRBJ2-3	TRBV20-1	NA	CSASRAVTDTQYF	TGCAGTGCTAGTAGAGCGGTAACAGATACGCAGTATTTT
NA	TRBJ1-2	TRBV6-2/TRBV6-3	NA	CASSYSASYGYTF	TGTGCCAGCAGTTACTCAGCCTCCTATGGCTACACCTTC
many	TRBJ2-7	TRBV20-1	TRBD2	CSARTSAAYEQYF	TGCAGTGCTAGAACTAGCGCAGCCTACGAGCAGTACTTC
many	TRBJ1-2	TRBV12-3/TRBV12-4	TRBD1	CATGGGQVANYGYTF	TGTGCCACAGGGGGTGGACAGGTCGCTAACTATGGCTACACCTTC
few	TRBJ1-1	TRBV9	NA	CASSVSEGVSTEAFF	TGTGCCAGCAGCGTATCAGAGGGAGTTTCAACTGAAGCTTTCTTT
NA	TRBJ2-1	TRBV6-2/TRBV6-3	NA	CASSPKNEQFF	TGTGCCAGCAGCCCTAAAAATGAGCAGTTCTTC
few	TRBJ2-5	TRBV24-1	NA	CATSDNELTQETQYF	TGTGCCACCAGTGATAACGAATTGACTCAAGAGACCCAGTACTTC
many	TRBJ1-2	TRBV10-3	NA	CAIRDSYRDRGYTF	TGTGCCATCAGAGATTCCTACCGGGACCGGGGCTACACCTTC
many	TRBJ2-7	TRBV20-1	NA	CSGNRDAYEQYF	TGCAGTGGCAACCGGGACGCGTACGAGCAGTACTTC
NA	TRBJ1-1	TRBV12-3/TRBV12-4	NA	CASSLYAGAGNTEAFF	TGTGCCAGCAGTTTATATGCGGGGGCTGGGAACACTGAAGCTTTCTTT
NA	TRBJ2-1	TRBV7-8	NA	CASSSLVGSYNEQFF	TGTGCCAGCAGCTCACTGGTTGGATCCTACAATGAGCAGTTCTTC
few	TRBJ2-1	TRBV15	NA	CATSRGRGKKESSYNEQFF	TGTGCCACCAGCAGAGGACGGGGTAAAAAGGAGAGCTCCTACAATGAGCAGTTCTTC
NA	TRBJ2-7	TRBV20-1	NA	CSARVLVRPYEQYF	TGCAGTGCTAGGGTACTAGTTCGCCCCTACGAGCAGTACTTC
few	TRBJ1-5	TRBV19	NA	CASSITLRGWDQPQHF	TGTGCCAGTAGTATAACCCTCAGGGGTTGGGACCAGCCCCAGCATTTT
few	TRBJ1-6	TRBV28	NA	CASRISYNSPLHF	TGTGCCAGCAGAATCTCCTATAATTCACCCCTCCACTTT